This TCR beta chain came from a study of blood T cell repertoires in COVID-19. Looking at the study overall: Acute-phase and convalescent COVID-19 samples originated in the United States, Italy and Spain. Sources were T cells, B-cell-depleted T cells, or PBMCs; the material itself was cDNA or gDNA.

Trimming at V came to 4 bases and at J to 8 bases, leaving 6 bases not matched to a gene. Per the germline V gene, CDR1 is KGHSY and CDR2 is FQNENV. The CDR3 totals 13 residues. Under the authors' procedure: It was from reference gene primer amplification that nucleated cell counts were estimated. Some clones are missing from TCRdb's copy, which holds only in-frame ones; the method was immunoSEQ multiplex PCR. V, J and clone size were drawn from that table, and D and trimming were deduced from the DNA. Seen here are nearly 95,000 clones, about 90% observed once, and the top ten hold roughly 7.1%. The chain recombines TRBV16 with TRBJ1-2; TRBD1 agrees at 8 bases. Input material: peripheral blood. This TCR was sampled from a human donor with acute or convalescent COVID-19. The donor label of this sample is uncertain. Here the CDR3 reads CASSLRTGHGYTF. The CDR3 nucleotides are TGTGCCAGCAGCCTCCGGACAGGGCACGGCTACACCTTC.